This TCR beta chain was identified in a study of response to subunit inactivated influenza vaccine (dated by TCRdb to between 2017 and 2018). For context, the study as a whole: To follow how T cells responded to a trivalent subunit inactivated influenza vaccine, the researchers relied on deep quantitative profiling of the T cell receptor repertoire. On the study overall, not on this receptor specifically: It was suggested by the authors that each seasonal influenza vaccination may recruit only a limited number of new T cells.

A note on this clonotype: Its specific antigen is unknown. Nothing much larger sits one base from this clone, and base qualities are not available.

The method was RT-PCR. The instrument was an Illumina HiSeq 2500. TCRdb reran the public reads through fastp at Q25 and MiXCR, keeping productive beta chains. Here each entry gathers all rows of one CDR3 protein and keeps the most common genes and DNA. A total of fewer than 250,000 distinct CDR3 sequences appear in this sample, about 15% of them only once. The ten largest clones add up to 26% of the sample. This TCR came from a man aged 50 to 59 who received an inactivated influenza vaccine. Donor details come from another sample of the same person, matched by shared clones. The specimen comprised CD8+ T cells sorted from PBMCs, sampled more than 4 days after vaccination.

For the CDR3, the sequence is CSARDYLGPTFGEQYF. DNA sequence: TGCAGTGCTAGAGATTATTTAGGACCCACCTTTGGCGAGCAGTACTTC. The sequence joins TRBV20-1 to TRBJ2-7; no confident D gene assignment can be made. Trimming costs V 0 bases and J 6 bases, and their ends lie 21 bases apart. The germline V gene (reference sequence) sets CDR1 to DFQATT and CDR2 to SNEGSKA. From its cysteine to its phenylalanine, the CDR3 spans 16 amino acids. The kept DNA is CDR3 alone, 48 bases in frame from the first base.